The subject of this entry is one T cell receptor beta chain. Its antigen is still unknown. Base qualities are not at hand, and no much larger clone is one base apart. The CDR3 numbers 13 residues from cysteine through phenylalanine. This entry keeps only the CDR3 DNA: 39 bases, framed from base 1. CDR1 and CDR2, per the germline V gene, are MDHEN and SYDVKM. A distance of 11 bases separates the germline ends of V and J, which lose 4 bases and 4 bases respectively. This specimen comes from a study of shared clonotypes between healthy human individuals (dated by TCRdb to 2018 to 2021). About the full investigation: The cohort comprised two women and three men aged 18 to 49 years. Between about 0.94 and 8.9 billion PBMCs per donor were obtained by leukapheresis. To increase sequencing depth and limit assay-specific biases, TCR repertoire library preparation and sequencing were carried out by different laboratories using diverse techniques. For each donor, three plates each were used for CD4 naive and CD4 memory, two plates were used for CD8 naive, and one plate was used for CD8 memory. To estimate repertoire size and how much clonotype sharing occurs between individuals, the study deeply sequenced the blood TCR repertoires of a handful of healthy adults.

The donors were healthy, HIV-negative adults who had no recently reported acute infections or vaccinations. Only Caucasian adults living in Nashville, Tennessee, USA were represented among the donors. CD4+ T cells were enriched by magnetic negative selection, after which naive cells were positively selected on CD45RA and the negative fraction was taken as the memory subset. After blood collection by leukapheresis, PBMCs were isolated using Ficoll-Histopaque density gradient centrifugation and then cryopreserved in the vapor phase of liquid nitrogen. Purity and quantity of every magnetically sorted T cell population were checked by analytical flow cytometry. Genomic DNA was isolated from each sorted fraction and quantified by UV absorbance on a Nanodrop 2000c. Using the deep immunoSEQ assay, TCR CDR3 regions were amplified from genomic DNA by multiplex PCR. Extracted genomic DNA from each cell subset was spread evenly across all wells of several immunoSEQ 96-well plates, with each plate serving as a replicate. For sorted subsets, each replicate PCR was loaded with 200 ng genomic DNA, equivalent to 30,000 or so T cell genomes. Purified libraries were measured with a Qubit 3.0 fluorometer, size-checked on a Bioanalyzer 2100, and measured again with the KAPA Library Quantification kit. Every immunoSEQ 96-well plate was sequenced on a dedicated single-read 150-cycle Illumina NextSeq 550 flow cell. In the source study's methods: The immunoSEQ output contained only junctional sequences without quality scores, so filtering could not match that applied to full-length reads. To assign V/J genes and CDR3, sequences were annotated against IMGT germline references using PyIR, a Python wrapper for IgBLAST v1.9. Reads were removed for weak V/J assignments (E-value above 1e-6), missing CDR3, stop codons, out-of-frame junctions, or ambiguous translated residues. V3J clonotypes were defined as sequences sharing the same inferred V gene, J gene, and CDR3 amino acid sequence. Percentage overlap between repertoires was computed as shared unique clonotypes divided by the size of the smaller repertoire. Three approaches were used to assess repertoire richness: RTK rarefaction, the Chao1 estimator, and Recon v2.1 estimates of unobserved clonotypes. Generation probabilities for all TCRbeta clonotypes obtained by the gDNA method from a handful of donors were computed using OLGA. As stored in TCRdb, this immuneACCESS dataset retains in-frame rearrangements with V and J assigned. A fraction of the clones does not appear; measured against another copy, unresolved V genes explain less than half of the discrepancy, and the remainder lacks a known reason. V and J calls and clone size are as listed in that table; D and trimming were resolved from the DNA. This sample has 2 million to 2.5 million clones in its table, and 92% of those were observed once. Clones ranked in the top ten supply 0.37% of the sample.

The full study reports these points: When a handful of donors were compared, the shared fraction of clonotypes was roughly 5% for naive CD4, approximately 3.3% for naive CD8, 2.3% for memory CD4, and 0.35% to 0.4% for memory CD8. Clonotypes shared by all four sorted-subset donors showed higher generation probabilities than non-shared clonotypes. Naive subsets generally had larger estimated clonotype richness than memory subsets. Only blood was sampled, and tissue TCR repertoires likely differ from those in blood. Pairwise subsampling indicated that sequencing depth was expected to affect the degree of clonotype sharing among donors. Rarefaction of sorted-subset datasets indicated incomplete sequencing despite the large sequencing depth. Because the study included only a small number of donors, the genetic and exposure-history diversity represented was limited.

Recombination linked TRBV28 to TRBJ2-7; tentative D gene TRBD2, with 6 bases matching. The sequenced sample was naive CD4+ T cells from PBMCs. This sample's cell subset or site label indicates: CD45RA+ positively selected. This TCR derives from a man younger than 35 in good health. Some clones in this sample may be carry-over from other donors' samples. The CDR3 corresponds to CASSYLRGYEQYF. Read as DNA, the sequence is TGTGCCAGCAGTTACCTCCGGGGGTACGAGCAGTACTTC.